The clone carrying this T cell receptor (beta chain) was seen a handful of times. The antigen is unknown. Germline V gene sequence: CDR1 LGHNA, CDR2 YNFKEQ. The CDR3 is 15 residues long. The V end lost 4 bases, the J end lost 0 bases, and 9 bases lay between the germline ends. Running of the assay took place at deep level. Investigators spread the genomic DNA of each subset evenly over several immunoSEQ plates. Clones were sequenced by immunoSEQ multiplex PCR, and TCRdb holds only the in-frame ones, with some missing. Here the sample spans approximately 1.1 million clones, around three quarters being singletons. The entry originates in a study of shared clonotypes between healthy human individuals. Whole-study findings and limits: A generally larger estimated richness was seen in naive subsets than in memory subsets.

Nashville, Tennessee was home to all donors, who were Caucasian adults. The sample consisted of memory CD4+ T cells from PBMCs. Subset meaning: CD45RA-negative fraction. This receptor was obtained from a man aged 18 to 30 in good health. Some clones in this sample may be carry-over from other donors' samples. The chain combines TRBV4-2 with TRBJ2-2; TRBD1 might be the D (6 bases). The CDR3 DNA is TGTGCCAGCAGCCGGGACAACGCGAACACCGGGGAGCTGTTTTTT. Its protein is CASSRDNANTGELFF.